This TCR beta chain was identified in a study of blood T cell repertoires in COVID-19. On the study more broadly: Samples of COVID-19 (acute and convalescent) were obtained from the United States, Italy and Spain. Nucleic acid was either cDNA or gDNA, and it came from T cells, B-cell-depleted T cells, or PBMCs.

Original methodology: Estimation of nucleated cell counts relied on the amplification of reference gene primers. Repertoires were generated with immunoSEQ multiplex PCR, while TCRdb's copy carries only in-frame clones and drops some. V, J and clone size derive from that table, while D and trimming were established from the DNA sequence. The table records around 110,000 clones, approximately 87% of them present only once. The count of this clone is one. The source is a man under 40 with acute or convalescent COVID-19. Sequencing was carried out using peripheral blood.

CDR3 sequence: CASRSPVGAFF. Written as DNA, the CDR3 is TGTGCCAGCAGGTCCCCAGTCGGGGCTTTCTTT. The rearrangement links TRBV11-1 to TRBJ1-1; no clear D. CDR3 length: 11 amino acids. Germline CDR1 SGHAT, CDR2 FQDESV (reference sequence). Trimming removed 6 bases from V and 11 bases from J, with 13 bases in between. The whole variable domain, filled in from reference TRBV11-1 and TRBJ1-1, reads EAEVAQSPRYKITEKSQAVAFWCDPISGHATLYWYRQILGQGPELLVQFQDESVVDDSQLPKDRFSAERLKGVDSTLKIQPAELGDSAMYLCASRSPVGAFFGQGTRLTVV.